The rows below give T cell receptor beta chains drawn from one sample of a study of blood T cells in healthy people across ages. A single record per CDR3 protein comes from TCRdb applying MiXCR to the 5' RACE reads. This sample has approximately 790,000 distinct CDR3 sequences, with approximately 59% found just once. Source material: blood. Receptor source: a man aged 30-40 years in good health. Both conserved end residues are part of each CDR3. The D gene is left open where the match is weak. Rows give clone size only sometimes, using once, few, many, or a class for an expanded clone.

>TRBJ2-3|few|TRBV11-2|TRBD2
TGTGCCAGCAGCTTGCTAGCGGGGGGGGATACGCAGTATTTT
CASSLLAGGDTQYF
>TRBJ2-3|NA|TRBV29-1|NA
TGCAGCGTTGAAGTCGGGAGCACAGATACGCAGTATTTT
CSVEVGSTDTQYF
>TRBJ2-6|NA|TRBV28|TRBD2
TGTGCCAGCAGTAGGACTAGCGGGGCTGGGGCCAACGTCCTGACTTTC
CASSRTSGAGANVLTF
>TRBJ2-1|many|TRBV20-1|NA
TGCAGCGCCAGGGGGGGCTCCTACAATGAGCAGTTCTTC
CSARGGSYNEQFF
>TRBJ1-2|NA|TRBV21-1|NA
TGTGCCAGCAGCAAAGGGAGGGACCGTAACTATGGCTACACCTTC
CASSKGRDRNYGYTF
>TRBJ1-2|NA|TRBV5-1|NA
TGCGCCAGCAGCTTGGAACAGGCCGCTAACTATGGCTACACCTTC
CASSLEQAANYGYTF
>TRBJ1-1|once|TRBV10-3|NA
TGTGCCACTGACGGGGGTGACACTGAAGCTTTCTTT
CATDGGDTEAFF
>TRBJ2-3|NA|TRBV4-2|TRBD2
TGTGCCAGCAGCCCAGGACTAGCGGGGGGAATCACAGATACGCAGTATTTT
CASSPGLAGGITDTQYF
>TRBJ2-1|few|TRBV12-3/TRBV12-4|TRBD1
TGTGCCAGCATTAAAGACAGGGGGATAAGGAATGAGCAGTTCTTC
CASIKDRGIRNEQFF
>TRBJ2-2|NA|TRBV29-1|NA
TGCAGCTCTCAGAGCTCCGGGGAGCTGTTTTTT
CSSQSSGELFF
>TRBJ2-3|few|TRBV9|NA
TGTGCCAGCAGCGTAGCTACTGGGACCCTCGTGGATACGCAGTATTTT
CASSVATGTLVDTQYF
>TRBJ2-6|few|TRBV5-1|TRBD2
TGCGCCAGCAACCCCCGGGAGGCCTTCTCTGGGGCCAACGTCCTGACTTTC
CASNPREAFSGANVLTF
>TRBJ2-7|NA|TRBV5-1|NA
TGCGCCAGCAGCTTCAATGGGGAAAGGACCCACGAGCAGTACTTC
CASSFNGERTHEQYF
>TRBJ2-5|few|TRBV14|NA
TGTGCCAGCAGCCCTGGACTCCTCGGGGAGACCCAGTACTTC
CASSPGLLGETQYF
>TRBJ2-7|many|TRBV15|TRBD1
TGTGCCACCAGCAGGGACAGGGGCCTCTACGAGCAGTACTTC
CATSRDRGLYEQYF
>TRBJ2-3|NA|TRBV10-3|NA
TGTGCCATCAGTGATGACGGTGGCACAGATACGCAGTATTTT
CAISDDGGTDTQYF
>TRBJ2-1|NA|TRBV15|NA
TGTGCCACCAGCTCCCGACAGTCCTACAATGAGCAGTTCTTC
CATSSRQSYNEQFF
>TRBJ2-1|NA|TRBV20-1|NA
TGCAGTGCCCATCACCCGGGACCCCAGTTCTTC
CSAHHPGPQFF
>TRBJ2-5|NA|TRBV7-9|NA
TGTGCCAGCAGCCCTACCTATCTCATGACCGAGACCCAGTACTTC
CASSPTYLMTETQYF
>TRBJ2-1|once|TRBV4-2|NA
TGTGCCAGCAGCCAGAACGGCGGAGAGACCCAGTTCTTC
CASSQNGGETQFF
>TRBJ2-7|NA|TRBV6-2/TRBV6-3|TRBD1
TGTGCCAGCAGTCATCCGGGACAGGGCTTGGAGCAGTACTTC
CASSHPGQGLEQYF
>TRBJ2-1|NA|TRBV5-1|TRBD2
TGCGCCAGCAGCCTGTTAATGGGGGGGGGCTCCTACAATGAGCAGTTCTTC
CASSLLMGGGSYNEQFF
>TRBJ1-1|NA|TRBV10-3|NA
TGTGCCATCAGTGACATGGACGGAGGGAACACTGAAGCTTTCTTT
CAISDMDGGNTEAFF
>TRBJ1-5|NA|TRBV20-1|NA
TGCAGTGCCTACGACGGGAATCAGCCCCAGCATTTT
CSAYDGNQPQHF
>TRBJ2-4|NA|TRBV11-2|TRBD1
TGTGCCAGCAGCTTTCGCTGGACAGGGCCCAAAAACATTCAGTACTTC
CASSFRWTGPKNIQYF
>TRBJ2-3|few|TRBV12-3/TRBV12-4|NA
TGTGCCAGCAGTTTAAGATTGGCAGATACGCAGTATTTT
CASSLRLADTQYF
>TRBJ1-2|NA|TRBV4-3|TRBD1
TGCGCCAGCAGCCAAGAGCAGGGGGCGAACTATGGCTACACCTTC
CASSQEQGANYGYTF
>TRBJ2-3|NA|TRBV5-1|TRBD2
TGCGCCAGCAGCGGGGGACTAGCGGGGCCCACAGATACGCAGTATTTT
CASSGGLAGPTDTQYF
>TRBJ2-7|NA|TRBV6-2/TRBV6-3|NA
TGTGCCAGCTGGGGTTCTGGCACTACGGTCTACGAGCAGTACTTC
CASWGSGTTVYEQYF
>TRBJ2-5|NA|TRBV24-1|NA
TGTGCCACCAGTGACGGCAGTAGAAAGCAAGAGACCCAGTACTTC
CATSDGSRKQETQYF
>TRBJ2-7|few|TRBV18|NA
TGTGCCAGCTCACCGGCGTTTGGGGATCTCATGTACTTC
CASSPAFGDLMYF
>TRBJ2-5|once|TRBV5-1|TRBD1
TGCGCCAGCAGCTTGAGGGGGCCCAAGTACCAAGAGACCCAGTACTTC
CASSLRGPKYQETQYF
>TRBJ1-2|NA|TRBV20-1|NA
TGCAGTGGAGTCCAGGGGCCTAATAACTATGGCTACACCTTC
CSGVQGPNNYGYTF
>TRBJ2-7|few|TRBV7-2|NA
TGTGCCAGCAGCCGCGGACTAATCTACGAGCAGTACTTC
CASSRGLIYEQYF
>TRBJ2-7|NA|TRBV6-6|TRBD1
TGTGCCAGCAGTTCGTCGAACAGGGGTTACGAGCAGTACTTC
CASSSSNRGYEQYF
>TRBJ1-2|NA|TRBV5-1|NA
TGCGCCAGCAGCGCGGACAGCCCCTATGGCTACACCTTC
CASSADSPYGYTF